These T cell receptor beta chains were read from a single sample in a study of shared clonotypes between healthy human individuals. Sequencing used immunoSEQ multiplex PCR; TCRdb keeps in-frame clones, though not all of them. This table holds approximately 500,000 clones, less than 96% found once. Sequenced: naive CD4+ T cells sorted from blood. The receptors derive from a woman aged 25 to 39 in good health. The CDR3 runs from the conserved cysteine through the conserved F or W. A D gene is named only where the DNA matches it firmly. Clone size appears in some rows only: once, few, many, or a class for an expanded clone.

j_call	v_call	d_call	clone_size	cdr3_nt	cdr3_aa
TRBJ2-7	TRBV6-6	TRBD2	once	TGTGCCAGCAGTTACACCCAGCTAGCGGCCTACGAGCAGTACTTC	CASSYTQLAAYEQYF
TRBJ2-1	TRBV2	TRBD2	once	TGTGCCAGCAGTTTTAGCGGGAACGGAGAGCAGTTCTTC	CASSFSGNGEQFF
TRBJ1-2	TRBV27	.	few	TGTGCCAGCAGTTTAGCTGTTGAGTATGGCTACACCTTC	CASSLAVEYGYTF
TRBJ1-5	TRBV4-1	.	.	TGCGCCAGCAGCCAGACAATTGTGACAGGCTCTAGCAATCAGCCCCAGCATTTT	CASSQTIVTGSSNQPQHF
TRBJ1-5	TRBV4-1	.	.	TGCGCCAGCAGCTTACGCAGCTTAAGCCCCCAGCATTTT	CASSLRSLSPQHF
TRBJ2-2	TRBV6-1	TRBD2	.	TGTGCCAGCACAGCGAGCGGGAGTTTTTCCGGGGAGCTGTTTTTT	CASTASGSFSGELFF
TRBJ2-1	TRBV7-8	TRBD2	.	TGTGCCAGCAGCTCGTTTAGCGGGAGGGTTTATGAGCAGTTCTTC	CASSSFSGRVYEQFF
TRBJ1-4	TRBV5-1	TRBD1	.	TGCGCCAGCAGCTCGGCAGGGGGGACTAATGAAAAACTGTTTTTT	CASSSAGGTNEKLFF
TRBJ2-3	TRBV5-4	.	.	TGTGCCAGCAGCTATCCCCCAGGTTTGGATACGCAGTATTTT	CASSYPPGLDTQYF
TRBJ2-3	TRBV19	.	.	TGTGCCAGTAGAGTCCGGACAGCCTTCACAGATACGCAGTATTTT	CASRVRTAFTDTQYF
TRBJ2-3	TRBV7-3	.	once	TGTGCCAGCAGCTTAGGGGGGTATACGCAGTATTTT	CASSLGGYTQYF
TRBJ2-5	TRBV19	TRBD2	once	TGTGCCAGCCAGGAAGGCGGGAGGCTGGAGACCCAGTACTTC	CASQEGGRLETQYF
TRBJ2-3	TRBV15	.	.	TGTGCCACCAGCAGAGGTCGCTTGGGGGCAGATACGCAGTATTTT	CATSRGRLGADTQYF
TRBJ2-3	TRBV18	.	.	TGTGCCAGCTCACGATCTAGCACAGATACGCAGTATTTT	CASSRSSTDTQYF
TRBJ2-5	TRBV7-2	.	.	TGTGCCAGCAGCAGGGACTCAACTAACCAAGAGACCCAGTACTTC	CASSRDSTNQETQYF
TRBJ2-7	TRBV7-2	TRBD2	few	TGTGCCAGCAGCCGGGGGACTAGCGGGAGCCTCTACGAGCAGTACTTC	CASSRGTSGSLYEQYF
TRBJ2-7	TRBV27	.	.	TGTGCCAGCAGTTTAGACCGCCAGGCCTACGAGCAGTACTTC	CASSLDRQAYEQYF
TRBJ1-1	TRBV30	.	.	TGTGCCTGGAGAAGCACAGGGTACACTGAAGCTTTCTTT	CAWRSTGYTEAFF
TRBJ1-4	TRBV11-3	.	.	TGTGCCAGCAGCTTAGATCACGAGGGACGAGCTAATGAAAAACTGTTTTTT	CASSLDHEGRANEKLFF
TRBJ2-1	TRBV12-5	.	.	TGTGCTAGTGGTTTGGGCGGGTTGGGTGAGCAGTTCTTC	CASGLGGLGEQFF
TRBJ1-2	TRBV5-1	.	.	TGCGCCAGCAGCTTCGGCGGGGAACGCGGCTACACCTTC	CASSFGGERGYTF
TRBJ1-2	TRBV4-1	TRBD1	.	TGCGCCAGCAGCACCCAGACAGGGCTGGCTAGCTATGGCTACACCTTC	CASSTQTGLASYGYTF
TRBJ1-1	TRBV19	.	.	TGTGCCAGTAGTAGAGGACAGATGAACACTGAAGCTTTCTTT	CASSRGQMNTEAFF
TRBJ2-7	TRBV7-9	TRBD2	.	TGTGCCAGCAGCATTTCGGGACTAGCGACGAGCTCCTACGAGCAGTACTTC	CASSISGLATSSYEQYF
TRBJ2-7	TRBV10-3	TRBD2	.	TGTGCCATAGCGCGGGAGGGCCAGGTCGAGCAGTACTTC	CAIAREGQVEQYF
TRBJ2-2	TRBV21-1	.	.	TGTGCCAGCAGCAAGATCCCGGGCACCGGGGAGCTGTTTTTT	CASSKIPGTGELFF